This is a list of T cell receptor beta chains from one sample in a study of technical replicates of blood from several donors. Profiling relied on immunoSEQ multiplex PCR, and the TCRdb table lists in-frame clones only, not all of them. This repertoire shows 59,000 or so clones, around 93% found once; its top ten account for 4.2%. Sample: PBMCs. The source of these receptors is a human donor in good health. Some clones in this sample may be carry-over from other donors' samples. The CDR3 runs from the conserved cysteine through the conserved F or W. The order of the fields is J gene, D gene, CDR3 length, clone size, V gene, CDR3 protein, CDR3 DNA. D genes are given only for firm matches. Some rows mark clone size as missing; the rest say once, few, many or name a class of expanded clone.

>TRBJ1-4|.|15|.|TRBV7-8
CASSHRRVGGEKLFF
TGTGCCAGCAGCCATCGCCGAGTGGGGGGGGAAAAACTGTTTTTT
>TRBJ2-7|.|17|.|TRBV4-3
CASSQDKAGRGTYEQYF
TGCGCCAGCAGCCAAGATAAGGCGGGGCGGGGTACCTACGAGCAGTACTTC
>TRBJ1-1|.|15|.|TRBV9
CASSETDVLNTEAFF
TGTGCCAGCAGCGAAACAGATGTATTGAACACTGAAGCTTTCTTT
>TRBJ2-1|.|11|.|TRBV15
CATSRPGEQFF
TGTGCCACCAGCCGGCCGGGGGAGCAGTTCTTC
>TRBJ2-5|TRBD2|15|.|TRBV7-9
CASRRSSGSRETQYF
TGTGCCAGCAGAAGATCTAGCGGGAGTCGTGAGACCCAGTACTTC
>TRBJ2-1|TRBD1|18|.|TRBV5-8
CASSLRVVYGTEYNEQFF
TGTGCCAGCAGCTTGAGGGTAGTGTATGGGACAGAGTACAATGAGCAGTTCTTC
>TRBJ1-1|TRBD1|15|.|TRBV5-1
CASSRPDREGTEAFF
TGCGCCAGCAGCCGCCCGGACAGGGAAGGCACTGAAGCTTTCTTT
>TRBJ1-5|TRBD1|12|.|TRBV15
CATGTARQPQHF
TGTGCCACCGGGACAGCAAGGCAGCCCCAGCATTTT
>TRBJ2-3|TRBD2|17|.|TRBV5-1
CASTRTSGRASGDTQYF
TGCGCCAGCACCAGGACTAGCGGGAGAGCCAGTGGAGATACGCAGTATTTT
>TRBJ2-1|TRBD1|13|.|TRBV19
CASRDRGNNEQFF
TGTGCCAGCCGGGACAGGGGTAACAATGAGCAGTTCTTC
>TRBJ2-5|TRBD2|15|.|TRBV7-3
CASSLGGGDQETQYF
TGTGCCAGCAGCTTAGGCGGGGGGGACCAAGAGACCCAGTACTTC
>TRBJ1-1|.|14|once|TRBV5-1
CASSFFAGGTEAFF
TGCGCCAGCAGCTTTTTCGCCGGCGGGACTGAAGCTTTCTTT
>TRBJ1-4|.|14|.|TRBV30
CAWSQSATNEKLFF
TGTGCCTGGAGCCAATCAGCAACTAATGAAAAACTGTTTTTT
>TRBJ2-2|.|11|.|TRBV30
CAWSLTGELFF
TGTGCCTGGAGTCTCACCGGGGAGCTGTTTTTT
>TRBJ2-2|TRBD2|16|.|TRBV13
CASSSGLAGGPGELFF
TGTGCCAGCAGCTCAGGACTAGCGGGGGGCCCCGGGGAGCTGTTTTTT
>TRBJ1-4|.|12|.|TRBV29-1
CSVLEANEKLFF
TGCAGCGTACTCGAAGCGAATGAAAAACTGTTTTTT
>TRBJ2-5|.|17|.|TRBV5-1
CASSPNPVGGKQETQYF
TGCGCCAGCAGCCCAAATCCCGTGGGAGGTAAACAAGAGACCCAGTACTTC
>TRBJ2-3|TRBD2|16|.|TRBV6-5
CASSYSSRRELATQYF
TGTGCCAGCAGTTACTCTTCTCGGCGGGAGTTAGCTACGCAGTATTTT
>TRBJ2-7|.|13|.|TRBV5-1
CASSLLPPYEQYF
TGCGCCAGCAGTTTACTCCCCCCCTACGAGCAGTACTTC
>TRBJ1-1|TRBD1|15|.|TRBV6-1
CASSVVSGGFTEAFF
TGTGCCAGCAGTGTAGTGTCAGGGGGCTTCACTGAAGCTTTCTTT
>TRBJ2-3|.|15|.|TRBV5-1
CASSLGLQGTDTQYF
TGCGCCAGCAGCTTGGGACTCCAGGGGACAGATACGCAGTATTTT
>TRBJ1-3|.|15|.|TRBV6-6
CASSSPGGLGNTIYF
TGTGCCAGCTCCTCCCCGGGGGGGCTTGGAAACACCATATATTTT
>TRBJ2-5|.|15|.|TRBV7-8
CASSLAVGQRKTQYF
TGTGCCAGCAGCTTAGCGGTCGGACAGAGAAAGACCCAGTACTTC
>TRBJ2-7|.|13|.|TRBV6-5
CASSQGLNYEQYF
TGTGCCAGCAGTCAAGGACTAAACTACGAGCAGTACTTC
>TRBJ2-3|TRBD1|12|.|TRBV7-9
CANSQGADTQYF
TGTGCCAATTCACAGGGGGCAGATACGCAGTATTTT
>TRBJ1-2|.|13|once|TRBV6-5
CASSPRAGQGYTF
TGTGCCAGCAGCCCACGGGCAGGGCAAGGCTACACCTTC
>TRBJ1-3|.|18|.|TRBV14
CASSPFGASRNPGNTIYF
TGTGCCAGCAGCCCCTTTGGAGCCTCTCGAAACCCTGGAAACACCATATATTTT
>TRBJ1-5|.|14|.|TRBV5-8
CASSLKVGHQPQHF
TGTGCCAGCAGCTTGAAGGTGGGGCATCAGCCCCAGCATTTT
>TRBJ2-5|.|12|.|TRBV10-3
CAISDSSKTQYF
TGTGCCATCAGTGATAGCAGTAAGACCCAGTACTTC
>TRBJ2-7|TRBD1|15|.|TRBV27
CASSRDRGSSYEQYF
TGTGCCAGCAGCCGAGACAGGGGCAGCTCCTACGAGCAGTACTTC
>TRBJ1-1|.|13|.|TRBV6-5
CASSYGQNTEAFF
TGTGCCAGCAGTTACGGACAGAACACTGAAGCTTTCTTT
>TRBJ1-6|TRBD1|14|.|TRBV2
CASSEGQGNSPLHF
TGTGCCAGCAGTGAGGGACAGGGGAATTCACCCCTCCACTTT
>TRBJ2-3|TRBD2|16|.|TRBV4-2
CASSQGRGGGTDTQYF
TGTGCCAGCAGCCAAGGGCGGGGGGGAGGCACAGATACGCAGTATTTT
>TRBJ2-3|TRBD2|18|.|TRBV4-1
CASSQGRASGISANTQYF
TGCGCCAGCAGCCAAGGTCGGGCTAGCGGGATTAGTGCAAATACGCAGTATTTT
>TRBJ1-5|TRBD1|16|.|TRBV19
CASANQGQGINQPQHF
TGTGCCAGTGCTAACCAAGGACAGGGGATCAATCAGCCCCAGCATTTT
>TRBJ2-4|.|14|.|TRBV27
CASSQTTTKNIQYF
TGTGCCAGCAGCCAAACGACTACGAAAAACATTCAGTACTTC
>TRBJ2-7|TRBD2|16|few|TRBV27
CASSLRFGGAAYEQYF
TGTGCCAGCAGTTTAAGGTTCGGGGGGGCGGCCTACGAGCAGTACTTC
>TRBJ1-1|TRBD1|15|.|TRBV4-1
CASSQWTGPNTEAFF
TGCGCCAGCAGCCAATGGACAGGGCCAAACACTGAAGCTTTCTTT
>TRBJ1-1|TRBD1|14|.|TRBV5-8
CASSYRQGNTEAFF
TGTGCCAGCAGCTACCGACAGGGGAACACTGAAGCTTTCTTT
>TRBJ1-1|TRBD1|18|.|TRBV6-4
CASSEERATGELGTEAFF
TGTGCCAGCAGTGAGGAAAGAGCGACAGGGGAATTAGGGACTGAAGCTTTCTTT
>TRBJ2-3|.|15|.|TRBV5-5
CASSLYSDSTDTQYF
TGTGCCAGCAGCTTGTACAGTGATAGCACAGATACGCAGTATTTT
>TRBJ2-1|TRBD2|15|.|TRBV30
CAWTAPSGRDTEQFF
TGTGCCTGGACCGCCCCTAGCGGGAGGGATACTGAGCAGTTCTTC
>TRBJ2-3|TRBD1|15|once|TRBV4-3
CASSPDRGRLDTQYF
TGCGCCAGCAGCCCGGACAGGGGGCGTTTAGATACGCAGTATTTT
>TRBJ2-2|TRBD2|16|.|TRBV5-1
CASSWRPSGSTGELFF
TGCGCCAGCAGCTGGAGGCCTAGCGGGAGCACCGGGGAGCTGTTTTTT
>TRBJ1-1|TRBD1|13|once|TRBV29-1
CSALRQGNTEAFF
TGCAGCGCCCTCCGACAGGGGAACACTGAAGCTTTCTTT